Each of the 30 T cell receptor beta chains below was sequenced from the same sample in a study of cytomegalovirus exposure and HLA in healthy donors. The PCR was carried out with 60 Vbeta primers and 13 Jbeta primers. The assay was immunoSEQ multiplex PCR, and TCRdb's table has in-frame clones only and misses some. The sample has 150,000 to 200,000 clones, 65% to 80% seen once; the top ten hold 4.4%. Source material: PBMCs. These receptors originate from a woman aged 25-40 years in good health and CMV-seropositive.

The rearrangement links TRBV5-4 to TRBJ2-2; 10 bases map to TRBD1. The J segment lost 5 bases and the V segment lost 3 bases, leaving 7 bases of the junction unmatched. Germline values: CDR1 SGHNT, CDR2 YYREEE (reference sequence). The CDR3 loop spans 16 amino acids. CDR3 region: CASSSRQGALTGELFF. The DNA of the CDR3 is TGTGCCAGCAGCTCCCGACAGGGGGCGCTGACCGGGGAGCTGTTTTTT.

The chain uses TRBV27 and TRBJ1-4; 8 nucleotides line up with TRBD1. The CDR3 runs to 17 residues. CDR1 is MNHEY, CDR2 SMNVEV, per germline (reference sequence). V dropped 5 bases and J dropped 7; count of bases not matched to a gene: 15. The CDR3 sequence is CASSPLKTGERSEKLFF. For the CDR3, the DNA is TGTGCCAGCAGTCCGCTTAAGACAGGGGAGAGGAGTGAAAAACTGTTTTTT.

V gene TRBV5-5 combines with J gene TRBJ1-1, with D tentatively TRBD1 (6 bases). Germline CDR1 reads SGHKS; CDR2 reads YYEKEE (reference sequence). The length of the CDR3 is 15 residues. The V end was cut by 4 bases, the J end by 4 bases, with 17 bases between. CDR3 DNA: TGTGCCAGCAGCCCATCTTACATGGGGGCCACTGAAGCTTTCTTT. Its translation is CASSPSYMGATEAFF.

The chain uses TRBV6-5 and TRBJ2-3, with D possibly TRBD1 on 6 matching bases. The CDR3 totals 14 residues. V lost 6 bases and J 4 bases, leaving 14 bases between the germline ends. Germline CDR1 reads MNHEY; CDR2 reads SVGAGI. The CDR3 protein is CASSVVRQADTQYF. The CDR3 nucleotides are TGTGCCAGCAGCGTCGTCCGACAGGCAGATACGCAGTATTTT.

The chain is built from TRBV6-1 and TRBJ1-5; possibly TRBD1 for D (5 bases). This CDR3 is 14 amino acids long. The V end lost 8 bases, the J end lost 7 bases, and 18 bases lay between the germline ends. CDR1 is MNHNS, CDR2 SASEGT, per germline. CDR3 DNA: TGTGCCAGCCGGCCGACAGTTCTTGGACAGCCCCAGCATTTT. It is translated as CASRPTVLGQPQHF.

V gene TRBV7-9 combines with J gene TRBJ2-7, with D tentatively TRBD1 (6 bases). The CDR3 sequence is 14 residues long. Trimming left V 5 bases short and J 6 bases short, with 17 bases between. Germline V gene sequence: CDR1 SEHNR, CDR2 FQNEAQ (reference sequence). CDR3 amino acids: CASSLRDRQGEQYF. CDR3 coding DNA: TGTGCCAGCAGCCTCCGTGACAGGCAAGGCGAGCAGTACTTC.

This clone was detected only a few times. V usage is TRBV30 and J usage is TRBJ2-1; weak D call: TRBD2 (5 bases). The germline V and J ends were trimmed by 8 bases and 10 bases, with 21 bases remaining between them. Germline CDR1 reads GTSNPN; CDR2 reads SVGIG (reference sequence). The CDR3 runs 13 residues. CDR3 loop: CAGRGLTRGEQFF. The CDR3 DNA follows: TGTGCCGGCCGCGGACTCACAAGAGGGGAGCAGTTCTTC.

The chain joins TRBV9 to TRBJ2-7; TRBD1 aligns across 11 bases. V trimming: 2 bases; J trimming: 0 bases; junction bases outside the gene matches: 1. The germline V gene has CDR1 SGDLS and CDR2 YYNGEE. The CDR3 is made up of 15 amino acids. CDR3 DNA: TGTGCCAGCAGCGTCGGGACAGGGGGCTCCTACGAGCAGTACTTC. The encoded protein is CASSVGTGGSYEQYF.

This chain uses TRBV4-1 with TRBJ2-1, with 8 bases identical to TRBD2. This CDR3 spans 17 amino acids. Germline-derived CDR1 and CDR2 are MGHRA and YSYEKL. The V and J ends lost 0 bases and 4 bases, in that order; junction bases with no gene match: 8. Here the CDR3 DNA reads TGCGCCAGCAGCCAAGACGTGCGGACTAGCCTATACAATGAGCAGTTCTTC. Translating it yields CASSQDVRTSLYNEQFF.

A word on this clone: Other DNA sequences of this sample code for an identical CDR3. V usage is TRBV7-9 and J usage is TRBJ2-3; D not certain. This CDR3 spans 13 amino acids. Germline loops: CDR1 SEHNR, CDR2 FQNEAQ (reference sequence). The ends were cut back, 2 bases at V and 0 bases at J, with 3 bases in the middle. The chain's CDR3 is CASSLSSTDTQYF. CDR3 in DNA: TGTGCCAGCAGCTTATCTAGCACAGATACGCAGTATTTT.

The rearrangement joins TRBV19 to TRBJ2-7; D is possibly TRBD2 (6 bases). Germline CDR1 and CDR2: LNHDA and SQIVND (reference sequence). V was trimmed by 9 bases and J by 0 bases, leaving 12 bases between them. This CDR3 contains 13 residues. The CDR3 loop is CASRGLNSYEQYF. CDR3 nucleotides: TGTGCCAGCCGGGGACTGAACTCCTACGAGCAGTACTTC.

This chain links TRBV9 with TRBJ2-1, with TRBD2 identical over 15 bases. The V and J ends lost 4 bases and 4 bases, in that order; junction bases with no gene match: 12. Germline V CDR1 and CDR2: SGDLS, YYNGEE. The CDR3 length is 19 residues. The CDR3: CASSTRGIGTSGRYNEQFF. The CDR3 nucleotides read TGTGCCAGCAGCACTAGAGGGATCGGGACTAGCGGGAGGTACAATGAGCAGTTCTTC.

The chain employs TRBV19 and TRBJ2-3; 12 nucleotides line up with TRBD2. Germline-derived CDR1 and CDR2 are LNHDA and SQIVND (reference sequence). Germline trimming cut 6 bases from V and 3 bases from J; bases unmatched to any gene: 10. This CDR3 is 17 amino acids long. The CDR3 protein is CASRTTSGSSSTDTQYF. CDR3 DNA sequence: TGTGCCAGTAGGACGACTAGCGGGAGTAGCTCGACAGATACGCAGTATTTT. Complete variable domain (other parts from reference TRBV19 and TRBJ2-3): DGGITQSPKYLFRKEGQNVTLSCEQNLNHDAMYWYRQDPGQGLRLIYYSQIVNDFQKGDIAEGYSVSREKKESFPLTVTSAQKNPTAFYLCASRTTSGSSSTDTQYFGPGTRLTVL.

The J gene is TRBJ2-3, the V gene TRBV19, with D maybe TRBD2 (5 bases). V was clipped by 7 bases and J by 3 bases, with 5 bases between them. Germline values: CDR1 LNHDA, CDR2 SQIVND (reference sequence). This CDR3 is built from 11 residues. The CDR3 loop is CASTGTDTQYF. CDR3 sequence (DNA): TGTGCCAGTACGGGGACAGATACGCAGTATTTT.

The rearrangement joins TRBV14 to TRBJ1-2; TRBD1 matches 7 bases. The CDR3 contains 13 residues. J was trimmed by 2 bases and V by 4 bases; bases with no gene match: 1. The V gene's germline CDR1 is SGHDN and CDR2 FVKESK. The CDR3 reads CASSLDRNYGYTF. In DNA form, the CDR3 reads TGTGCCAGCAGCCTGGACAGGAACTATGGCTACACCTTC.

V gene TRBV5-1 combines with J gene TRBJ2-3; a weak D match, TRBD2 (6 bases). V was shortened by 0 bases and J by 2 bases, with 10 bases between the two germline ends. CDR1 and CDR2 from the germline V gene are SGHRS and YFSETQ. The CDR3 extends over 15 amino acids. The CDR3 sequence: CASSLGRRATDTQYF. Here the CDR3 DNA reads TGCGCCAGCAGCTTGGGTCGGAGGGCCACAGATACGCAGTATTTT. The full variable domain, in which reference TRBV5-1 and TRBJ2-3 provide the parts outside the CDR3, is KAGVTQTPRYLIKTRGQQVTLSCSPISGHRSVSWYQQTPGQGLQFLFEYFSETQRNKGNFPGRFSGRQFSNSRSEMNVSTLELGDSALYLCASSLGRRATDTQYFGPGTRLTVL.

The CDR3 DNA reads as TGTGCCAGCAGCTTGAAAGGGGCCAGCAATCAGCCCCAGCATTTT. It codes for CASSLKGASNQPQHF. The chain links TRBV5-6 to TRBJ1-5, with a weak D call TRBD1 (5 bases). This CDR3 comprises 15 residues. Trimming shortened V by 1 base and J by 1 base, and 9 bases separated the two germline ends. Germline V gene data show CDR1 as SGHDT and CDR2 as YYEEEE.

This sequence joins TRBV18 and TRBJ1-6; the match to TRBD1 covers 7 bases. The CDR3 runs 15 residues. Germline lookup yields CDR1 KGHSH and CDR2 LQKENI. J was trimmed by 8 bases and V by 3 bases; bases with no gene match: 7. CDR3 sequence reads: CASSPLGTADSPLHF. The CDR3 DNA is TGTGCCAGCTCACCCCTGGGGACAGCGGATTCACCCCTCCACTTT. Looking up the rest from reference TRBV18 and TRBJ1-6 gives the full variable domain: NAGVMQNPRHLVRRRGQEARLRCSPMKGHSHVYWYRQLPEEGLKFMVYLQKENIIDESGMPKERFSAEFPKEGPSILRIQQVVRGDSAAYFCASSPLGTADSPLHFGNGTRLTVT.

The rearrangement uses TRBV6-6 and TRBJ1-2; D remains unclear. The CDR3 sequence is 14 residues long. With 8 bases removed from V and 8 bases from J, the gap between germline ends came to 21 bases. Germline assignment: CDR1 MNHNY and CDR2 SVGAGI (reference sequence). CDR3 DNA: TGTGCCAGCCGACTCCCGGGAACCTCGGGGGGCTACACCTTC. As protein: CASRLPGTSGGYTF.

The J gene is TRBJ2-3, the V gene TRBV11-2; maybe TRBD2 (5 bases). Deletions cut 4 bases from V and 4 bases from J, with 21 bases between. Germline assignment: CDR1 SGHAT and CDR2 FQNNGV. The CDR3 contains 17 residues. The CDR3 reads CASSSLLEGEGADTQYF. DNA of the CDR3: TGTGCCAGCAGCTCTCTCCTCGAGGGCGAGGGCGCAGATACGCAGTATTTT.

The gene calls are TRBV11-2 and TRBJ2-7; a weak D match, TRBD2 (6 bases). Germline CDR1 and CDR2: SGHAT and FQNNGV. The CDR3 covers 14 residues. The V and J ends lost 6 bases and 1 base respectively, with 13 bases between them. The CDR3 sequence: CASSSGTGSYEQYF. CDR3 DNA: TGTGCCAGCAGTTCCGGGACTGGATCCTACGAGCAGTACTTC.

The J gene is TRBJ1-3, the V gene TRBV6-6; D gene unclear. From germline, CDR1 is MNHNY and CDR2 SVGAGI (reference sequence). Trimming pared 8 bases from V and 0 bases from J, leaving 8 bases between. This CDR3 contains 13 residues. In DNA form, the CDR3 reads TGTGCCAGCCCTTCTAGCTCTGGAAACACCATATATTTT. It is translated as CASPSSSGNTIYF.

This clone appeared a few times. The chain employs TRBV28 and TRBJ1-2; possibly TRBD1 for D (6 bases). The V end lost 6 bases, the J end lost 1 base, and 9 bases lay between the germline ends. CDR3 length: 13 amino acids. Per the germline V gene, CDR1 is MDHEN and CDR2 is SYDVKM. The CDR3 loop is CASREDSNYGYTF. As DNA, the CDR3 is TGTGCCAGCAGGGAGGACAGTAACTATGGCTACACCTTC.

V and J are TRBV7-2 and TRBJ1-1; possible D gene TRBD1, 6 bases. The CDR3 has 14 amino acids. In germline, CDR1 is SGHTA, CDR2 FQGNSA. Trimming removed 7 bases from V and 2 bases from J, with 14 bases in between. CDR3 coding DNA: TGTGCCAGCACTTGGGGGGGACATAACACTGAAGCTTTCTTT. Amino acid sequence: CASTWGGHNTEAFF.

This chain joins TRBV5-5 and TRBJ2-7, with D hard to call. Germline V gene sequence: CDR1 SGHKS, CDR2 YYEKEE (reference sequence). The V gene lost 2 bases and the J gene lost 1 base, with 7 bases spanning the gap. The CDR3 extends over 13 amino acids. The CDR3 DNA reads TGTGCCAGCAGCTTTACGGGTTCCTACGAGCAGTACTTC. Translating it yields CASSFTGSYEQYF.

There are a few counts of this clone. The chain couples TRBV9 to TRBJ2-7; the match to TRBD2 covers 15 bases. J lost 6 bases, V lost 4 bases, and 8 bases had no gene match. The CDR3 length is 16 residues. Germline values: CDR1 SGDLS, CDR2 YYNGEE. CDR3 loop: CASSTGTSGRISEQYF. DNA for the CDR3: TGTGCCAGCAGCACCGGGACTAGCGGGAGGATAAGCGAGCAGTACTTC.

This chain links TRBV30 with TRBJ2-7; no clear D. The CDR3 has 14 residues. Trimming cost V 4 bases and J 0 bases, with 13 bases left between them. CDR1 is GTSNPN and CDR2 is SVGIG in the germline V gene (reference sequence). CDR3 loop: CAWNRYGLSYEQYF. The CDR3 region has the DNA TGTGCCTGGAACCGTTATGGCCTCTCCTACGAGCAGTACTTC.

V is TRBV5-5 and J is TRBJ2-3; 8 bases map to TRBD1. This CDR3 has 14 amino acids. Per the germline V gene, CDR1 is SGHKS and CDR2 is YYEKEE (reference sequence). V shed 3 bases and J 5 bases; nucleotides not matched to a gene: 5. CDR3 region: CASSWQGALDTQYF. DNA for the CDR3: TGTGCCAGCAGCTGGCAGGGGGCATTAGATACGCAGTATTTT.

The CDR3 sequence: CASSRGQVNNEQFF. The CDR3, as DNA: TGTGCCAGCAGCCGGGGACAGGTAAACAATGAGCAGTTCTTC. V and J are TRBV11-2 and TRBJ2-1; 8 bases are shared with TRBD1. Germline lookup yields CDR1 SGHAT and CDR2 FQNNGV. The V segment lost 5 bases and the J segment 5 bases; nucleotides outside the gene matches: 5. CDR3 length equals 14 residues.

In its sample, this clone was seen once. In DNA form, the CDR3 reads TGTGCCAGCAGCCCCCTAGCGTGGGGCTCCTACAATGAGCAGTTCTTC. This translates into CASSPLAWGSYNEQFF. The chain links TRBV7-2 to TRBJ2-1, with D perhaps TRBD2 (6 bases). Trimming took off 5 bases at V and 0 bases at J, with 14 bases between the two ends. This CDR3 contains 16 residues. Germline CDR1 SGHTA, CDR2 FQGNSA.